This T cell receptor beta chain was sequenced for a study of blood T cell repertoires in COVID-19. About the study: COVID-19 samples, acute and convalescent, were from the United States, Italy and Spain. From T cells, B-cell-depleted T cells, or PBMCs came the material, which was cDNA or gDNA.

This clone has only one observation. The authors' processing: Researchers report that nucleated cell counts were estimated from reference gene primer amplification. The repertoire was sequenced with immunoSEQ multiplex PCR; TCRdb's copy has only in-frame clones and lacks some. V and J calls and clone size come straight from that table; D and trimming were deduced from the DNA. The sample lists around 100,000 clones; around 87% were seen once. V was pared by 0 bases and J by 6 bases, with 10 bases between. CDR3 size: 13 residues. The germline CDR1 and CDR2 sequences are SGHDT and YYEEEE. The TCR comes from a man between 45 and 60 years old with acute or convalescent COVID-19. The V and J genes are TRBV5-6 and TRBJ2-7; no reliable D call. The sample taken for sequencing was peripheral blood. Here the CDR3 reads CASSLVLVTEQYF. The CDR3 DNA is TGTGCCAGCAGCTTGGTCCTAGTTACCGAGCAGTACTTC.